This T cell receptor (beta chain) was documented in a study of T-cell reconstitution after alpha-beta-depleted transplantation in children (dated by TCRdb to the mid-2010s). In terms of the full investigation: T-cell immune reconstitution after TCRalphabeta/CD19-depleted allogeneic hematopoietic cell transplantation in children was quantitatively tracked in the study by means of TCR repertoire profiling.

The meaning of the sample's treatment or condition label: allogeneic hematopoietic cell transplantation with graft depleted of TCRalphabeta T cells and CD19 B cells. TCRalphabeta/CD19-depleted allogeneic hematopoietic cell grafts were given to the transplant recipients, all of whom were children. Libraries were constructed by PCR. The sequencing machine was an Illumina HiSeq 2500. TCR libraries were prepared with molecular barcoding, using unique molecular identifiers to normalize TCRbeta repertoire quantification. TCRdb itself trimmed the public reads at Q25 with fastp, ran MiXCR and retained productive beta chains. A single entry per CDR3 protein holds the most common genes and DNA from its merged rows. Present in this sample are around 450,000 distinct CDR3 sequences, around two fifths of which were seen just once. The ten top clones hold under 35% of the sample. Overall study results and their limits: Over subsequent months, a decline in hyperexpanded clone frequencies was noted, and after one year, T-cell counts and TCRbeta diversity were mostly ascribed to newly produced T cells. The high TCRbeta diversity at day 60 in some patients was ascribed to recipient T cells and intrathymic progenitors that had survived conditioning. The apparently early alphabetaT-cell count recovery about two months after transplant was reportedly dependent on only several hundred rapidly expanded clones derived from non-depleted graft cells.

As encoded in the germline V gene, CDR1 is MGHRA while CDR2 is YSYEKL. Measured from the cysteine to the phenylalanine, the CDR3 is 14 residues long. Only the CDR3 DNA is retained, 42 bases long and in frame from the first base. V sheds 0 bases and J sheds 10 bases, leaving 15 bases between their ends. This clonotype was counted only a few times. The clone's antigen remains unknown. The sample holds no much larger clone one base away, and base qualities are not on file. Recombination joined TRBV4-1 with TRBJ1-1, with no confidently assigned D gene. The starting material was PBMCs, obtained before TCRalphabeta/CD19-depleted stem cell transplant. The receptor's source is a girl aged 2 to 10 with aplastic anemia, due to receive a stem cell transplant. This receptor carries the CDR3 CASSQDPDPRRAFF. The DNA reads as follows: TGCGCCAGCAGCCAAGACCCTGATCCCCGGAGAGCTTTCTTT.